This T cell receptor (beta chain) appears in the sequencing data of a study of T cells in Graves' hyperthyroidism and ophthalmopathy. This clonotype was found many times. Authors of the study amplified TCR beta CDR3 regions from RNA transcripts. HTBI primers were employed in a first-round RT-PCR of the TCR CDR3. In TCRdb, the multiplex PCR reads were re-called with MiXCR into one record per CDR3 protein. The sample shows hundreds of thousands of distinct CDR3 sequences, more than 15% of them seen only once. The CDR3 has 13 amino acids. V was clipped by 7 bases and J by 0 bases, with 12 bases between them. Germline CDR1 reads DFQATT; CDR2 reads SNEGSKA (reference sequence).

The clonotype comes from a woman in her late teens or twenties with Graves' hyperthyroidism that later progressed to Graves' ophthalmopathy. The genes are TRBV20-1 and TRBJ2-5; D remains unclear. Sequenced input: blood. This CDR3 is CSDYLQNQETQYF. CDR3 in DNA: TGCAGTGATTACCTGCAGAACCAAGAGACCCAGTACTTC.